A single sample is the source of the 24 T cell receptor beta chains below, sequenced in a study of shared clonotypes between healthy human individuals. Sequenced by immunoSEQ multiplex PCR; TCRdb stores in-frame clones only, minus some. The sample shows about 2,200,000 clones, roughly 91% of them seen only once. Terminally differentiated effector memory CD45RA+ cells were excluded by CCR7 positive selection of CD45RO-negative cells. The sequencing input was naive CD8+ T cells from PBMCs. Receptors originate from a man aged 18 to 30 in good health. Some clones in this sample may be carry-over from other donors' samples.

The V call is TRBV7-8, the J call TRBJ2-3, with 9 bases fitting TRBD2. CDR3 length: 18 residues. CDR1 is SGHVS and CDR2 is FQNEAQ in the germline V gene. The junction had 9 bases not matched to a gene; V was cut back by 1 base and J by 1 base. DNA of the CDR3: TGTGCCAGCAGCTTAGGCACCTTAGCGGGAGATGGCACAGATACGCAGTATTTT. It encodes CASSLGTLAGDGTDTQYF.

The CDR3 DNA follows: TGCAGCTCATTGAGTGCGGCAGGGCTCAACACTGAAGCTTTCTTT. It encodes CSSLSAAGLNTEAFF. The V and J genes are TRBV29-1 and TRBJ1-1, with D perhaps matching TRBD1 (5 bases). The germline V and J ends were trimmed by 8 bases and 2 bases, with 21 bases remaining between them. Germline CDR1 is SQVTM and CDR2 is ANQGSEA. This CDR3 has 15 amino acids.

J is TRBJ2-1 and V is TRBV5-6, with 13 bases fitting TRBD2. Germline V gene sequence: CDR1 SGHDT, CDR2 YYEEEE. J was trimmed by 8 bases and V by 4 bases; bases with no gene match: 9. The CDR3 loop spans 16 amino acids. The CDR3 is CASSLLAGGPKDEQFF. DNA for the CDR3: TGTGCCAGCAGCCTACTAGCGGGAGGGCCTAAGGATGAGCAGTTCTTC.

A single count supports this clone. The gene calls are TRBV11-2 and TRBJ2-5; the match to TRBD2 covers 7 bases. The CDR3 loop spans 17 amino acids. V lost 1 base to trimming and J lost 3 bases; unmatched junction nucleotides: 11. In germline, CDR1 is SGHAT, CDR2 FQNNGV. CDR3 bases: TGTGCCAGCAGCTTAGCTTGGGGGGGAGGAGAAGAAGAGACCCAGTACTTC. This sequence encodes CASSLAWGGGEEETQYF.

This clone was observed a single time. The CDR3 DNA reads as TGTGCCAGCACCGAGCCGCGTGGGGTCGCTGAAGCTTTCTTT. Residues: CASTEPRGVAEAFF. The rearrangement uses TRBV7-9 and TRBJ1-1; D not resolved. CDR1 is SEHNR and CDR2 is FQNEAQ in the germline V gene (reference sequence). The CDR3 is 14 residues long. With 7 bases removed from V and 6 bases from J, the gap between germline ends came to 18 bases.

In its sample, this clone was seen once. This chain's CDR3 is CASSQEQRAAESSYEQYF. CDR3 coding DNA: TGTGCCAGCAGCCAAGAACAGCGAGCGGCAGAGAGCTCCTACGAGCAGTACTTC. V and J are TRBV14 and TRBJ2-7, with D tentatively TRBD2 (5 bases). Trimming took 0 bases from V and 0 from J, leaving 18 bases between them. Germline assignment: CDR1 SGHDN and CDR2 FVKESK. The CDR3 sequence is 18 residues long.

The sample holds one count of this clone. This chain uses TRBV27 with TRBJ2-7; D possibly uses TRBD1 or TRBD2 (6 bases each). Trimming shortened V by 8 bases and J by 3 bases, and 20 bases separated the two germline ends. Germline CDR1 is MNHEY and CDR2 is SMNVEV (reference sequence). This CDR3 contains 15 residues. The CDR3 loop reads CASRSGGTGLYEQYF. For the CDR3, the DNA is TGTGCCAGCCGCTCCGGGGGTACAGGGCTCTACGAGCAGTACTTC.

Comments on this clone: At one of its ends the junction is not consistent with the germline gene, which may arise from a read error. The chain carries TRBV5-6 and TRBJ2-7; D not resolved. CDR1 and CDR2 from the germline V gene are SGHDT and YYEEEE. The CDR3 is made up of 13 amino acids. The CDR3 sequence: CASSLVASDEQYF. DNA for the CDR3: TGTGCCAGCAGCTTGGTCGCCTCCGACGAGCAGTACTTC. The complete variable domain, with remaining parts taken from reference TRBV5-6 and TRBJ2-7, reads DAGVTQSPTHLIKTRGQQVTLRCSPKSGHDTVSWYQQALGQGPQFIFQYYEEEERQRGNFPDRFSGHQFPNYSSELNVNALLLGDSALYLCASSLVASDEQYFGPGTRLTVT.

The rearrangement joins TRBV11-2 to TRBJ2-7; D is unresolved. The CDR3 loop spans 14 amino acids. Per the germline V gene, CDR1 is SGHAT and CDR2 is FQNNGV. With 2 bases removed from V and 2 bases from J, the gap between germline ends came to 10 bases. CDR3 sequence reads: CASSLRLLTYEQYF. In nucleotides, the CDR3 is TGTGCCAGCAGCTTAAGACTCCTTACCTACGAGCAGTACTTC.

This chain links TRBV4-3 with TRBJ2-7, with D perhaps assigned TRBD1 or TRBD2 (5 bases each). Germline CDR1 LGHNA, CDR2 YSLEER. Between the trimmed V and J ends, which lost 1 base and 3 bases, there was a span of 13 bases. The length of the CDR3 is 15 residues. The CDR3 spells CASSQGGSAGYEQYF. CDR3 nucleotide sequence: TGCGCCAGCAGCCAAGGGGGCTCGGCGGGCTACGAGCAGTACTTC.

The rearrangement uses TRBV29-1 and TRBJ2-5; D is possibly TRBD1 or TRBD2 (5 bases each). The better agreement between TRBJ2-7 and the DNA end casts doubt on the J call. The CDR3 length is 13 residues. CDR1 SQVTM and CDR2 ANQGSEA come from the germline V gene. In nucleotides, the CDR3 is TGCAGCGTAGAACCGGGACCCACCTACGAGCAGTACTTC. Protein sequence: CSVEPGPTYEQYF.

This clone appeared once. The gene calls are TRBV29-1 and TRBJ2-3, with D possibly being TRBD2 (5 bases). CDR1 is SQVTM, CDR2 ANQGSEA, per germline. V was cut by 4 bases and J by 5 bases, with 13 bases left in between. This CDR3 contains 13 residues. The CDR3 loop reads CSVGGGSGDTQYF. CDR3 DNA sequence: TGCAGCGTTGGTGGAGGATCCGGAGATACGCAGTATTTT.

Turning to this clone: This sample includes further DNA sequences coding for the same CDR3. This chain connects TRBV6-5 to TRBJ1-1, with TRBD1 as a possible D gene (6 bases). CDR3 size: 13 residues. Deletions cut 5 bases from V and 3 bases from J, with 10 bases between. Germline V lookup: CDR1 MNHEY, CDR2 SVGAGI. The CDR3 is CASSLQGYTEAFF. Here the CDR3 DNA reads TGTGCCAGCAGTCTACAGGGATACACTGAAGCTTTCTTT.

V gene TRBV29-1 combines with J gene TRBJ1-3; no clear D gene. Trimming cost V 3 bases and J 6 bases, with 9 bases left between them. This CDR3 has 12 amino acids. CDR1 and CDR2 from the germline V gene are SQVTM and ANQGSEA. CDR3 protein: CSVEVPINTIYF. The CDR3 DNA follows: TGCAGCGTTGAGGTCCCGATAAACACCATATATTTT.

This chain joins TRBV2 and TRBJ1-3; TRBD1 might be the D (6 bases). CDR3 length: 16 residues. Germline V gene data show CDR1 as SNHLY and CDR2 as FYNNEI. V lost 0 bases to trimming and J lost 3 bases, with 12 bases between them. The DNA of the CDR3 is TGTGCCAGCAGTGAAGCGGCAGGGGCGGTTGGAAACACCATATATTTT. Protein sequence: CASSEAAGAVGNTIYF. Filled out from reference TRBV2 and TRBJ1-3, the complete variable domain reads EPEVTQTPSHQVTQMGQEVILRCVPISNHLYFYWYRQILGQKVEFLVSFYNNEISEKSEIFDDQFSVERPDGSNFTLKIRSTKLEDSAMYFCASSEAAGAVGNTIYFGEGSWLTVV.

The CDR3 DNA reads TGTGCCAGCAGCTTAGTTTCCCCCTTACTCTACGAGCAGTACTTC. Amino acid sequence: CASSLVSPLLYEQYF. The chain employs TRBV11-2 and TRBJ2-7; D ambiguous. Germline lookup yields CDR1 SGHAT and CDR2 FQNNGV. The CDR3 length is 15 residues. Between the trimmed V and J ends, which lost 1 base and 3 bases, there was a span of 13 bases.

This clone appeared once. The chain couples TRBV4-1 to TRBJ2-1; D is ambiguous. The CDR3 spans 14 residues. Germline V CDR1 and CDR2: MGHRA, YSYEKL. V dropped 1 base and J dropped 3 bases, with 7 bases sitting between them. The CDR3 sequence: CASSQVNFYNEQFF. The DNA for the CDR3 is TGCGCCAGCAGCCAAGTAAACTTCTACAATGAGCAGTTCTTC.

The chain joins TRBV7-8 to TRBJ2-4; TRBD2 matches at 12 bases. Per germline, CDR1 SGHVS and CDR2 FQNEAQ. The length of the CDR3 is 16 residues. V lost 4 bases, J lost 8 bases, and 9 bases stayed unmatched. The CDR3 nucleotides read TGTGCCAGCAGCTCTCTAGCGGGAGGGCCGCCTGACATTCAGTACTTC. As protein: CASSSLAGGPPDIQYF.

This clone is a singleton in its sample. The rearrangement uses TRBV18 and TRBJ1-1; unclear D gene. CDR3 length: 13 amino acids. Looked up from germline, CDR1 is KGHSH and CDR2 is LQKENI. Trimming removed 5 bases from V and 7 bases from J, with 14 bases in between. For the CDR3, the DNA is TGTGCCAGCTCAGGGGTCTTATCGAATGAAGCTTTCTTT. Translation: CASSGVLSNEAFF. Combining the CDR3 with reference TRBV18 and TRBJ1-1 gives the whole variable domain NAGVMQNPRHLVRRRGQEARLRCSPMKGHSHVYWYRQLPEEGLKFMVYLQKENIIDESGMPKERFSAEFPKEGPSILRIQQVVRGDSAAYFCASSGVLSNEAFFGQGTRLTVV.

The CDR3 loop reads CASMYSPGTEAFF. For the CDR3, the DNA is TGTGCCAGCATGTATTCTCCTGGAACTGAAGCTTTCTTT. The V gene is TRBV7-3, the J gene TRBJ1-1; D gene unclear. This CDR3 spans 13 amino acids. Germline V gene sequence: CDR1 SGHTA, CDR2 FQGTGA. V was cut by 7 bases and J by 5 bases, with 14 bases left in between.

Note on this clone: The sample carries other DNA sequences with the same CDR3. The chain employs TRBV27 and TRBJ2-7; TRBD2 is a possible D gene (5 bases). The CDR3 is 14 amino acids. The V end lost 2 bases, the J end lost 3 bases, and 11 bases lay between the germline ends. Germline assignment: CDR1 MNHEY and CDR2 SMNVEV (reference sequence). CDR3 in DNA: TGTGCCAGCAGTTTAGGAGGTATCGGCTACGAGCAGTACTTC. It yields the protein CASSLGGIGYEQYF.

This chain connects TRBV27 to TRBJ2-7, with D uncertain. Between the trimmed V and J ends, which lost 4 bases and 4 bases, there was a span of 14 bases. The CDR3 contains 14 residues. CDR1 and CDR2 (germline): MNHEY, SMNVEV (reference sequence). The DNA for the CDR3 is TGTGCCAGCAGTTCAAATACGGCCCTTTACGAGCAGTACTTC. The encoded protein is CASSSNTALYEQYF.

For the CDR3, the DNA is TGTGCCACCAGTCCCGGGATGGACGCCTTCCAAGAGACCCAGTACTTC. Its translation is CATSPGMDAFQETQYF. The J gene is TRBJ2-5, the V gene TRBV15, with a possible D match to TRBD2 (5 bases). This CDR3 comprises 16 residues. Germline V gives CDR1 LNHNV, CDR2 YYDKDF (reference sequence). The germline V and J ends were trimmed by 6 bases and 1 base, with 18 bases remaining between them. The entire variable domain, with the rest obtained from reference TRBV15 and TRBJ2-5, is as follows: DAMVIQNPRYQVTQFGKPVTLSCSQTLNHNVMYWYQQKSSQAPKLLFHYYDKDFNNEADTPDNFQSRRPNTSFCFLDIRSPGLGDTAMYLCATSPGMDAFQETQYFGPGTRLLVL.

The V and J genes are TRBV11-2 and TRBJ2-3; possibly TRBD2 for D (6 bases). The V end lost 1 base, the J end lost 4 bases, and 15 bases lay between the germline ends. The CDR3 contains 16 residues. The V gene's germline CDR1 is SGHAT and CDR2 FQNNGV. The CDR3 sequence is CASSLVTSTGPDTQYF. CDR3 DNA: TGTGCCAGCAGCTTAGTTACTAGCACCGGCCCAGATACGCAGTATTTT.